This T cell receptor beta chain was sequenced for a study of CD8 T cells in ankylosing spondylitis. A few counts support this clonotype. Its matching antigen is unknown. CDR3 size: 13 residues. J lost 4 bases, V lost 5 bases, and 3 bases had no gene match. The germline CDR1 and CDR2 sequences are SGHVS and FQNEAQ. General observations from the study: CD8+ disease-linked clones were present at relatively low frequencies in blood. In ankylosing spondylitis patients, matched synovial fluid reportedly showed significant enrichment of disease-linked clones.

TCRdb itself ran the 5' RACE reads through MiXCR, one entry per CDR3 protein. Of a few hundred thousand distinct CDR3 sequences in the sample, 15% to 20% were seen once. Material: blood, either unsorted or a sorted T cell fraction (not recorded which). This chain links TRBV7-8 with TRBJ1-1; 8 bases align to TRBD1. This receptor was taken from a male donor with ankylosing spondylitis or in good health (not recorded which). The CDR3 DNA sequence: TGTGCCAGCAGCGGACAGGGCCTCACTGAAGCTTTCTTT. Protein sequence: CASSGQGLTEAFF.